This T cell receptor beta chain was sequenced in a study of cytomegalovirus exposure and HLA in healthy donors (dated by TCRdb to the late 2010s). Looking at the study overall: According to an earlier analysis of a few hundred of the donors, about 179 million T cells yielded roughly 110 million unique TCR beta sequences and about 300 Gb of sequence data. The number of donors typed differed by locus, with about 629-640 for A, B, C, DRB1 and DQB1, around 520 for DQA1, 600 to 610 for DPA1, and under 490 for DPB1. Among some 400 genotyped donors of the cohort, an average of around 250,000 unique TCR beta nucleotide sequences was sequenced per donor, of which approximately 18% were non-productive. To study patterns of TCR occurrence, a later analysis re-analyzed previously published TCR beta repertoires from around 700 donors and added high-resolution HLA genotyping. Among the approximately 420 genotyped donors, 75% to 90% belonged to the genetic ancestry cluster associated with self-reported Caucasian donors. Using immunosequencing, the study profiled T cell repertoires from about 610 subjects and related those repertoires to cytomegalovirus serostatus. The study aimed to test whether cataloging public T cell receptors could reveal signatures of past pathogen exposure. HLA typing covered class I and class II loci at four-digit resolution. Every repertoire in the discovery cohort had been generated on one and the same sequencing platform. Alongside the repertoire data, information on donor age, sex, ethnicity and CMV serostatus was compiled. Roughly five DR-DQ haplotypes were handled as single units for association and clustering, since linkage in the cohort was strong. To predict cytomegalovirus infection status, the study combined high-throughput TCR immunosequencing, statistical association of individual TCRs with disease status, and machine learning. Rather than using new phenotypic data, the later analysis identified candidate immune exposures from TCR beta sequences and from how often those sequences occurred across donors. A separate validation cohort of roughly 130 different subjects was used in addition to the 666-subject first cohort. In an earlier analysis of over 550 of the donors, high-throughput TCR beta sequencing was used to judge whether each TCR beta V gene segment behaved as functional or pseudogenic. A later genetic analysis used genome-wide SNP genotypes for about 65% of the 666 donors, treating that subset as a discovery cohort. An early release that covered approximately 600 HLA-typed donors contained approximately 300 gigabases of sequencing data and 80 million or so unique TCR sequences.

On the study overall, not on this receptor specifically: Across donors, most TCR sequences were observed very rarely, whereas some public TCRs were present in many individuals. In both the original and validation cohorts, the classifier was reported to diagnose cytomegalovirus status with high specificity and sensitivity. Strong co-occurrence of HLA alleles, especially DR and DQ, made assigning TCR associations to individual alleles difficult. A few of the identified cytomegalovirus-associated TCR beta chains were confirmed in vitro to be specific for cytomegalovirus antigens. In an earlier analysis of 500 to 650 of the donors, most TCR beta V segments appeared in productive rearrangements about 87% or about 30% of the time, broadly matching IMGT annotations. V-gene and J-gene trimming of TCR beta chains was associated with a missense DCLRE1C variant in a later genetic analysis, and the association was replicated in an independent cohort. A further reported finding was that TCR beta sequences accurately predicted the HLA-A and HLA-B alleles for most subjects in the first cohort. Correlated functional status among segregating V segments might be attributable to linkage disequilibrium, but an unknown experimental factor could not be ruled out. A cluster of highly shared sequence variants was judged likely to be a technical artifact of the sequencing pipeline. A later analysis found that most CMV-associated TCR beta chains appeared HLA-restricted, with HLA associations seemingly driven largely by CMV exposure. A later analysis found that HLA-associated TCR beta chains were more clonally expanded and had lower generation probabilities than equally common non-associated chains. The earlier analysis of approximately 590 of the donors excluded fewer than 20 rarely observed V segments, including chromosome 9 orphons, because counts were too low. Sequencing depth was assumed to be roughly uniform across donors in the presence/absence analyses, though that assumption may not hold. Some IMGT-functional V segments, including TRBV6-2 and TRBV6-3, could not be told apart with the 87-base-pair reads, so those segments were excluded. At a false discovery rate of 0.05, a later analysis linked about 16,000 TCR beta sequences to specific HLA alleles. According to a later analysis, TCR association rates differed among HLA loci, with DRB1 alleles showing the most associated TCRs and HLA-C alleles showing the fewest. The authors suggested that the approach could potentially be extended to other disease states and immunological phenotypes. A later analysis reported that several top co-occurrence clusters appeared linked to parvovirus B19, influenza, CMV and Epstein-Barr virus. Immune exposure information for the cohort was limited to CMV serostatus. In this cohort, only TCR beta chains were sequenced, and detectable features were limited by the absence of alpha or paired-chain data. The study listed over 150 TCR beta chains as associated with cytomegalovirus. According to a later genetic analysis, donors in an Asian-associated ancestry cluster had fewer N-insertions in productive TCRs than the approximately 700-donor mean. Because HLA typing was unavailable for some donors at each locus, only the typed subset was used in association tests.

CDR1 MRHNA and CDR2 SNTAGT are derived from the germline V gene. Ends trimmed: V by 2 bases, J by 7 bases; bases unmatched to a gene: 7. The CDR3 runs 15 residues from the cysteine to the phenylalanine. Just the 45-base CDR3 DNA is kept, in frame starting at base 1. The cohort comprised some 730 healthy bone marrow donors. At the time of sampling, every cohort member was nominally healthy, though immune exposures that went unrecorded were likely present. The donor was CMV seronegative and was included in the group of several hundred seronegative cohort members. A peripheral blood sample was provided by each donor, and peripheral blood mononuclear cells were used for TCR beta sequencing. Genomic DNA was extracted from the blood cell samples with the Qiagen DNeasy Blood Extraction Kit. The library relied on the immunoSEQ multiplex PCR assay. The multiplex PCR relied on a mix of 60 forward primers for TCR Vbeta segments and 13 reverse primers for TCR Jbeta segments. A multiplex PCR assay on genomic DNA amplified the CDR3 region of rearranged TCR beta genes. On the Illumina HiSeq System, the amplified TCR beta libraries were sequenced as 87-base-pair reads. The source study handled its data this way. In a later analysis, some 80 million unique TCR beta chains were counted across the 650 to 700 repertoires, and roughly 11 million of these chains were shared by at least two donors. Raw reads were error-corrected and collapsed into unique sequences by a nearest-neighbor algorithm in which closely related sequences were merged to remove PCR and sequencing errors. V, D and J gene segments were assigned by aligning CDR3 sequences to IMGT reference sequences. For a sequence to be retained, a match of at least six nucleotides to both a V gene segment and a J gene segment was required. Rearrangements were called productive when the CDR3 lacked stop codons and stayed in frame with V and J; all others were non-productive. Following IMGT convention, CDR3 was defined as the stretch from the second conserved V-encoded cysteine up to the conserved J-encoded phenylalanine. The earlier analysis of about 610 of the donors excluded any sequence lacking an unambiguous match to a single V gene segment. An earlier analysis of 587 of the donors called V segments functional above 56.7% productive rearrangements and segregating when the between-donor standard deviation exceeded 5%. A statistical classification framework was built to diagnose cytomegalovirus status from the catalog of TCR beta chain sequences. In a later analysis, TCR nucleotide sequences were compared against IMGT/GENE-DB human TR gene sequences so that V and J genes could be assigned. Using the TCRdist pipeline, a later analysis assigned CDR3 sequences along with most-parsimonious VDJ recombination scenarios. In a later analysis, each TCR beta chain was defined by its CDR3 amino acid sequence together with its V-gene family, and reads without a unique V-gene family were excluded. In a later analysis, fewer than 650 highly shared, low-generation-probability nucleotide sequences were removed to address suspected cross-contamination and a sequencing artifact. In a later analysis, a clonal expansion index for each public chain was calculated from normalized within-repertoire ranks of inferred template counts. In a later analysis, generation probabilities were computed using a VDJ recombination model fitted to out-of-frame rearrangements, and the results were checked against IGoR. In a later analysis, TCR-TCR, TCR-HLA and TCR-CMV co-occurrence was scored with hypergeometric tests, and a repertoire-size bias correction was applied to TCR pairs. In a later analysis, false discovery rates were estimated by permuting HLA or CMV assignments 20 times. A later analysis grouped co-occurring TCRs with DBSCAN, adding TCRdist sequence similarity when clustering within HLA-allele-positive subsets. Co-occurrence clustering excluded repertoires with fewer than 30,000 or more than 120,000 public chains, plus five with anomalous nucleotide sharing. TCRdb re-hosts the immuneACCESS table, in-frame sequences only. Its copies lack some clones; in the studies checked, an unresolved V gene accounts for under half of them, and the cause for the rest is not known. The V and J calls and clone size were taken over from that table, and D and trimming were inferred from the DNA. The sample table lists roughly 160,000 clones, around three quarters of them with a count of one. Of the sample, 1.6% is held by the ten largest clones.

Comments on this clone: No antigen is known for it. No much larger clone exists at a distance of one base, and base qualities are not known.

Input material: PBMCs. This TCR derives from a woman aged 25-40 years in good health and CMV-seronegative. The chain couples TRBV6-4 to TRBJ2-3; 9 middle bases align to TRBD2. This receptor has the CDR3 CASSDEAGGINTQYF. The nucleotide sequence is TGTGCCAGCAGTGACGAAGCGGGGGGAATTAATACGCAGTATTTT.